This TCR beta chain was found in a study of shared clonotypes between healthy human individuals. Study-wide background: There were three CD4 naive, three CD4 memory, two CD8 naive and one CD8 memory plates per donor.

As concerns this clone: Antigen: not known.

This CDR3 spans 14 amino acids. The V gene's germline CDR1 is SGHRS and CDR2 YFSETQ. Deletions cut 0 bases from V and 6 bases from J, with 13 bases between. Study-level findings and limits: The represented genetic and exposure-history diversity was limited by the small number of donors.

At a deep level, the assay was run. Repertoires were generated with immunoSEQ multiplex PCR, while TCRdb's copy carries only in-frame clones and drops some. The table includes fewer than 3 million clones, less than 95% detected once. This TCR was sampled from a man between 18 and 29 years old in good health. Some clones in this sample may be carry-over from other donors' samples. Sequencing was done on a sample of naive CD4+ T cells from PBMCs. Subset described: CD45RA+ positively selected. The chain recombines TRBV5-1 with TRBJ2-7, with no clear D. The CDR3 coding sequence is TGCGCCAGCAGCTTGGCGGCTCTCGAGTCCGAGCAGTACTTC. Amino acid sequence: CASSLAALESEQYF.